The 5 T cell receptor beta chains presented below share a single source sample, sequenced in a study of beta chain features in type 1 diabetes. All of the isolated RNA was reverse transcribed, so expressed TCRB transcripts were sequenced. Repertoires were generated with immunoSEQ multiplex PCR, while TCRdb's copy carries only in-frame clones and drops some. In the table there are more than 300,000 clones, around 9.7% of which are singletons. These TCRs are of unknown antigen specificity. Findings and limits, study-wide: TCRB CDR3 length was moderately but significantly reduced in all four CD4+ subsets of Type 1 diabetes patients.

Sample: central memory CD4+ T cells from blood. The receptors come from a young man with type 1 diabetes.

This clone was observed a handful of times. V gene TRBV18 combines with J gene TRBJ1-1; D is undetermined. The V and J ends lost 3 bases and 5 bases respectively, with 10 bases between them. This CDR3 has 13 amino acids. The germline V gene has CDR1 KGHSH and CDR2 LQKENI. CDR3 region: CASSPLEGTEAFF. Written as DNA, the CDR3 is TGTGCCAGCTCACCCCTGGAAGGAACTGAAGCTTTCTTT.

V and J are TRBV5-1 and TRBJ2-5; D is undetermined. The J call is doubtful: the DNA matches TRBJ2-7 better. The CDR3 has 12 residues. Germline V gene lookup returns CDR1 SGHRS and CDR2 YFSETQ. CDR3 region: CASSLGEYEQYF. DNA of the CDR3: TGCGCCAGCAGCTTGGGAGAGTACGAGCAGTACTTC.

V gene TRBV7-2 combines with J gene TRBJ2-1; 7 bases agree with TRBD1. The CDR3 contains 15 residues. Germline assignment: CDR1 SGHTA and CDR2 FQGNSA. V lost 5 bases to trimming and J lost 5 bases; unmatched junction nucleotides: 9. The CDR3 DNA reads as TGTGCCAGCAGCCCCCATCCGGGACAGCACAATGAGCAGTTCTTC. Its protein product is CASSPHPGQHNEQFF. The full variable domain, with the rest looked up from reference TRBV7-2 and TRBJ2-1, is GAGVSQSPSNKVTEKGKDVELRCDPISGHTALYWYRQSLGQGLEFLIYFQGNSAPDKSGLPSDRFSAERTGGSVSTLTIQRTQQEDSAVYLCASSPHPGQHNEQFFGPGTRLTVL.

CDR3 protein: CASSTSGGLGYGYTF. CDR3 DNA sequence: TGTGCCAGCAGTACTTCAGGGGGCTTGGGCTATGGCTACACCTTC. The gene calls are TRBV6-6 and TRBJ1-2; 8 nucleotides match TRBD1. The CDR3 is 15 residues long. With 5 bases clipped from V and 4 bases from J, the junction kept 9 bases outside the gene matches. Looked up from germline, CDR1 is MNHNY and CDR2 is SVGAGI (reference sequence).

This clone has at least ten counts. This chain joins TRBV11-2 and TRBJ2-1; no clear D gene. The V gene's germline CDR1 is SGHAT and CDR2 FQNNGV. V shed 6 bases and J shed 6 bases, with 9 bases lying between them. The CDR3 covers 12 residues. CDR3 sequence: CASRPVGNEQFF. The CDR3 DNA follows: TGTGCCAGCAGACCGGTAGGCAATGAGCAGTTCTTC.